These 32 T cell receptor beta chains were all obtained from the same sample, sequenced in a study of monozygotic twins with inflammatory bowel disease. TCRdb re-called the 5' RACE reads; every CDR3 protein appears as one record, without DNA. Its listing shows 110,000 to 150,000 distinct CDR3 sequences. Sequencing used blood. The receptors were sampled from a human donor with ulcerative colitis or Crohn's disease, or a healthy co-twin of an affected twin (not recorded which).

This chain connects TRBV29-1 to TRBJ2-2; the D gene TCRdb calls, TRBD1, cannot be checked with no DNA. The CDR3 covers 12 residues. Germline V lookup: CDR1 SQVTM, CDR2 ANQGSEA. This CDR3 reads CSVAQGTGELFF.

The chain couples TRBV28 to TRBJ1-1. CDR1 MDHEN and CDR2 SYDVKM come from the germline V gene. The CDR3 is made up of 14 amino acids. The CDR3 loop is CASRYSALNTEAFF. Full variable domain (missing parts from reference TRBV28 and TRBJ1-1): DVKVTQSSRYLVKRTGEKVFLECVQDMDHENMFWYRQDPGLGLRLIYFSYDVKMKEKGDIPEGYSVSREKKERFSLILESASTNQTSMYLCASRYSALNTEAFFGQGTRLTVV.

The J gene is TRBJ2-1, the V gene TRBV20-1; there is no DNA to check the TCRdb D call of TRBD2. This CDR3 contains 15 residues. Per the germline V gene, CDR1 is DFQATT and CDR2 is SNEGSKA (reference sequence). CDR3 sequence: CSAGPSGRVGNEQFF.

The chain carries TRBV12-3 or TRBV12-4 and TRBJ2-1; TCRdb picks TRBD1, but there is no DNA to check that call. The CDR3 length is 12 residues. The CDR3 sequence is CASSLGTGPPLF.

V is TRBV5-1 and J is TRBJ1-1; lacking DNA, the TRBD1 call made by TCRdb goes unchecked. The CDR3 totals 14 residues. Germline loops: CDR1 SGHRS, CDR2 YFSETQ. The chain's CDR3 is CASSLNALATEAFF.

CDR3 residues: CASSSGDSGSTEAFF. V and J are TRBV5-1 and TRBJ1-1; TCRdb names TRBD1, which stays unverified in the absence of DNA. Per germline, CDR1 SGHRS and CDR2 YFSETQ. The CDR3 sequence is 15 residues long. Full variable domain (outside the CDR3, taken from reference TRBV5-1 and TRBJ1-1): KAGVTQTPRYLIKTRGQQVTLSCSPISGHRSVSWYQQTPGQGLQFLFEYFSETQRNKGNFPGRFSGRQFSNSRSEMNVSTLELGDSALYLCASSSGDSGSTEAFFGQGTRLTVV.

J is TRBJ2-7 and V is TRBV3-1; TCRdb reports TRBD1, a call that lacks DNA to check it against. Germline CDR1 LGHDT, CDR2 YNNKEL (reference sequence). The CDR3 totals 15 residues. Here the CDR3 reads CASSQDGGAVYEQYF.

The chain combines TRBV7-9 with TRBJ2-4; as DNA is missing, the TRBD1 call by TCRdb cannot be tested. There are 15 residues in the CDR3. The germline CDR1 and CDR2 sequences are SEHNR and FQNEAQ (reference sequence). Here the CDR3 reads CASSSLQGSRDIQYF.

This chain connects TRBV12-3 or TRBV12-4 to TRBJ1-1. CDR3 length equals 13 residues. CDR3 sequence reads: CASNTLKNTEAFF.

V is TRBV6-6 and J is TRBJ2-1; TCRdb reports TRBD1, a call that lacks DNA to check it against. This CDR3 comprises 13 residues. In germline, CDR1 is MNHNY, CDR2 SVGAGI (reference sequence). CDR3 loop: CASSGDRYNEQFF.

The chain joins TRBV28 to TRBJ2-7. This CDR3 has 11 amino acids. Germline CDR1 reads MDHEN; CDR2 reads SYDVKM. Here the CDR3 reads CASSLYYEQYF.

The chain has TRBV5-1 and TRBJ2-4; TCRdb's D call, TRBD1, is unchecked because there is no DNA. This CDR3 has 16 residues. Germline lookup yields CDR1 SGHRS and CDR2 YFSETQ. This CDR3 reads CASSSDVGGQGNIQYF.

CDR3 region: CASSPRDREGGELFF. The rearrangement links TRBV11-3 to TRBJ2-2; the TCRdb call, TRBD1, lacks DNA for checking. Germline V gene sequence: CDR1 SGHNT, CDR2 YENEEA. The CDR3 is 15 residues long.

V usage is TRBV10-3 and J usage is TRBJ2-5; there is no DNA to check the TCRdb D call of TRBD1. Germline lookup yields CDR1 ENHRY and CDR2 SYGVKD. This CDR3 has 12 residues. The CDR3 loop reads CAIRDREETQYF.

The chain has TRBV4-1 and TRBJ2-7; TCRdb's D call, TRBD1, is unchecked because there is no DNA. Germline-derived CDR1 and CDR2 are MGHRA and YSYEKL. The CDR3 sequence is 15 residues long. CDR3 sequence reads: CASSQIRDSPYEQCF.

The V and J genes are TRBV14 and TRBJ2-7. CDR1 is SGHDN, CDR2 FVKESK, per germline. The CDR3 has 14 residues. This chain's CDR3 is CASSQDRVGDEQYF.

CDR3 sequence reads: CATSDIGGTDYTF. J is TRBJ1-2 and V is TRBV24-1; with no DNA, the TCRdb D assignment of TRBD1 cannot be verified. This CDR3 has 13 amino acids. Looked up from germline, CDR1 is KGHDR and CDR2 is SFDVKD.

The J gene is TRBJ1-1, the V gene TRBV5-8. Germline CDR1 is SGHTS and CDR2 is YDEGEE. The CDR3 has 13 amino acids. CDR3 loop: CASSLRAQYEAFF.

This chain connects TRBV20-1 to TRBJ2-5; TCRdb gives TRBD2 as the D gene, but with no DNA this cannot be confirmed. Per the germline V gene, CDR1 is DFQATT and CDR2 is SNEGSKA (reference sequence). The CDR3 is 14 amino acids. The CDR3 reads CSARAAGGWETQYF.

The rearrangement uses TRBV29-1 and TRBJ2-7. The germline V gene has CDR1 SQVTM and CDR2 ANQGSEA. The CDR3 extends over 13 amino acids. The CDR3 loop is CSVASGSSYEQYF.

CDR3 loop: CASSLERTDTEAFF. The gene calls are TRBV5-1 and TRBJ1-1; no DNA is available, so the TRBD1 call from TCRdb remains unchecked. Germline V CDR1 and CDR2: SGHRS, YFSETQ. The CDR3 contains 14 residues.

The chain couples TRBV4-3 to TRBJ2-5. Germline V gives CDR1 LGHNA, CDR2 YSLEER. This CDR3 spans 13 amino acids. The CDR3 region is CASSQGPWETQYF.

This chain links TRBV6-1 with TRBJ1-2; TCRdb selects TRBD1, and the lack of DNA leaves this call unchecked. The CDR3 extends over 17 amino acids. Germline lookup yields CDR1 MNHNS and CDR2 SASEGT. CDR3 loop: CASSLAGQASTSYGYTF.

The chain has TRBV7-3 and TRBJ2-1; the D gene TCRdb calls, TRBD2, cannot be checked with no DNA. The CDR3 loop spans 13 amino acids. Germline V gives CDR1 SGHTA, CDR2 FQGTGA. CDR3 residues: CASTDSGRVEQFF.

The gene calls are TRBV30 and TRBJ1-5; with no DNA, the TCRdb D assignment of TRBD1 cannot be verified. There are 16 residues in the CDR3. Germline loops: CDR1 GTSNPN, CDR2 SVGIG (reference sequence). The CDR3 sequence: CAWSPTGQGIYQPQHF.

The chain uses TRBV20-1 and TRBJ2-2; absent DNA, TCRdb's TRBD1 call cannot be checked. From germline, CDR1 is DFQATT and CDR2 SNEGSKA (reference sequence). The CDR3 totals 13 residues. The CDR3 spells CSAPGEGTGELFF.

The rearrangement uses TRBV18 and TRBJ2-2. From germline, CDR1 is KGHSH and CDR2 LQKENI. This CDR3 spans 15 amino acids. The CDR3 sequence: CASSPMLADTGELFF.

CDR3 amino acids: CSATLGTSGRARTDTQYF. The V call is TRBV20-1, the J call TRBJ2-3; TCRdb calls TRBD2, which cannot be checked without DNA. The V gene's germline CDR1 is DFQATT and CDR2 SNEGSKA (reference sequence). This CDR3 comprises 18 residues.

The chain links TRBV5-6 to TRBJ1-1; TCRdb lists TRBD1, though no DNA is available to test this call. In germline, CDR1 is SGHDT, CDR2 YYEEEE. The CDR3 totals 14 residues. CDR3 protein: CASSLPGGYTEAFF. Filled out from reference TRBV5-6 and TRBJ1-1, the complete variable domain reads DAGVTQSPTHLIKTRGQQVTLRCSPKSGHDTVSWYQQALGQGPQFIFQYYEEEERQRGNFPDRFSGHQFPNYSSELNVNALLLGDSALYLCASSLPGGYTEAFFGQGTRLTVV.

The rearrangement uses TRBV19 and TRBJ1-5. This CDR3 comprises 15 residues. Germline V gene lookup returns CDR1 LNHDA and CDR2 SQIVND (reference sequence). CDR3 sequence: CASSGETRLITAHHF.

The chain joins TRBV15 to TRBJ1-5. CDR1 is LNHNV, CDR2 YYDKDF, per germline (reference sequence). The CDR3 runs 16 residues. CDR3 residues: CATSPGRTHSDQPQHF.

The rearrangement uses TRBV12-3 or TRBV12-4 and TRBJ1-1; TCRdb picks TRBD1, but there is no DNA to check that call. The CDR3 has 14 amino acids. This CDR3 is CASSPWGANTEAFF.